Sequencing of this TCR beta chain was carried out in a study of cytomegalovirus exposure and HLA in healthy donors. The study's findings and limits: In a later analysis, several top co-occurrence clusters appeared linked to parvovirus B19, influenza, CMV and Epstein-Barr virus. A later analysis linked a missense variant in DCLRE1C to the trimming of TCR beta V and J genes.

Note on this clone: Its antigen is still unknown.

This CDR3 comprises 16 residues. CDR1 and CDR2 from the germline V gene are SGHNT and YYREEE (reference sequence). J gave up 7 bases and V 4 bases, and 12 bases lay outside the gene matches. The PCR employed 60 Vbeta primers together with 13 Jbeta primers. This table comes from immunoSEQ multiplex PCR, and its TCRdb copy is limited to in-frame clones, with some not included. This sample carries 150,000 to 200,000 clones, around four fifths of them seen once, and the ten largest clones take about a tenth. The rearrangement joins TRBV5-4 to TRBJ1-1, with 11 bases identical to TRBD1. Sequencing input: PBMCs. The TCR comes from a man aged 18 to 30 in good health and CMV-seropositive. The CDR3 spells CASSLQGTGGWGEAFF. The CDR3 region has the DNA TGTGCCAGCAGCCTACAGGGGACAGGGGGATGGGGTGAAGCTTTCTTT.